The 19 T cell receptor beta chains below were found in one sample sequenced in a study of tissue T cells after allogeneic stem cell transplantation. Repertoires were generated with immunoSEQ multiplex PCR, while TCRdb's copy carries only in-frame clones and drops some. The sample gives about 3,500 clones, less than 85% of which show up once; less than 5% is in the top ten. Adult allogeneic hematopoietic cell transplant recipients with steroid-refractory graft-versus-host disease were prospectively enrolled for research autopsy. Sequenced here: left colon tissue, sampled at autopsy. Receptors were obtained from an older male patient with steroid-refractory graft-versus-host disease after an allogeneic stem cell transplant. Some T cells may have originated in the graft donor.

The chain joins TRBV6-5 to TRBJ2-7, with 8 positions matching TRBD1. The CDR3 is 15 residues long. Germline V gene sequence: CDR1 MNHEY, CDR2 SVGAGI. V lost 6 bases, J lost 0 bases, and 7 bases stayed unmatched. DNA of the CDR3: TGTGCCAGCAGGCGGACAGGGCTCTTCTCCTACGAGCAGTACTTC. Protein: CASRRTGLFSYEQYF.

The chain links TRBV4-1 to TRBJ1-4, with TRBD1 matching over 8 bases. With V trimmed by 3 bases and J by 5 bases, 11 bases remained unmatched. The CDR3 has 17 residues. CDR1 and CDR2 (germline): MGHRA, YSYEKL. This chain's CDR3 is CASSQQINTGGNEKLFF. Written as DNA, the CDR3 is TGCGCCAGCAGCCAGCAGATTAACACAGGGGGAAATGAAAAACTGTTTTTT.

The rearrangement links TRBV7-9 to TRBJ1-2; D not certain. Germline CDR1 reads SEHNR; CDR2 reads FQNEAQ (reference sequence). The CDR3 contains 12 residues. V lost 5 bases and J 4 bases, leaving 8 bases between the germline ends. CDR3 amino acids: CASSPNSYGYTF. The CDR3 region has the DNA TGTGCCAGCAGCCCGAACAGCTATGGCTACACCTTC.

The V call is TRBV5-1, the J call TRBJ2-3; 16 nucleotides align to TRBD2. Losses at the gene ends were 3 bases for V and 11 bases for J; bases not matched to a gene: 12. The germline V gene has CDR1 SGHRS and CDR2 YFSETQ. This CDR3 is 17 amino acids long. The CDR3, as DNA: TGCGCCAGCAGCTCCGATATGGGACTAGCGGGGGGGCCGGGGCAGTATTTT. Translated, it gives CASSSDMGLAGGPGQYF.

The gene calls are TRBV5-6 and TRBJ1-1; D ambiguous. The CDR3 has 15 residues. Trimming shortened V by 0 bases and J by 4 bases, and 13 bases separated the two germline ends. The germline V gene encodes CDR1 SGHDT and CDR2 YYEEEE. CDR3 sequence: CASSLGMGSGTEAFF. CDR3 bases: TGTGCCAGCAGCTTGGGTATGGGGTCGGGCACTGAAGCTTTCTTT.

This chain uses TRBV6-2 or TRBV6-3 with TRBJ2-5; D is possibly TRBD1 or TRBD2 (6 bases each). This CDR3 comprises 15 residues. Trimming took 2 bases from V and 2 from J, leaving 12 bases between them. Germline loops: CDR1 MNHEY, CDR2 SVGEGT. CDR3 sequence reads: CASSYRGTYQETQYF. CDR3 coding DNA: TGTGCCAGCAGTTACCGGGGGACATATCAAGAGACCCAGTACTTC.

This chain links TRBV11-3 with TRBJ2-5, with D maybe TRBD2 (6 bases). The V gene's germline CDR1 is SGHNT and CDR2 YENEEA. V was trimmed by 5 bases and J by 4 bases, leaving 20 bases between them. The CDR3 sequence is 16 residues long. CDR3 sequence reads: CASSVRGAGGRETQYF. In nucleotides, the CDR3 is TGTGCCAGCAGCGTTCGAGGAGCGGGTGGTCGAGAGACCCAGTACTTC. Together with reference TRBV11-3 and TRBJ2-5, the CDR3 gives the full variable domain: EAGVVQSPRYKIIEKKQPVAFWCNPISGHNTLYWYLQNLGQGPELLIRYENEEAVDDSQLPKDRFSAERLKGVDSTLKIQPAELGDSAVYLCASSVRGAGGRETQYFGPGTRLLVL.

The chain joins TRBV5-1 to TRBJ2-3; possible D gene TRBD2, 6 bases. The CDR3 covers 15 residues. Germline CDR1 reads SGHRS; CDR2 reads YFSETQ. V lost 4 bases, J lost 1 base, and 13 bases lay in between. CDR3 protein: CASSPGDARTDTQYF. The DNA for the CDR3 is TGCGCCAGCAGCCCGGGGGACGCCCGCACAGATACGCAGTATTTT. Supplemented by reference TRBV5-1 and TRBJ2-3, the full variable domain reads KAGVTQTPRYLIKTRGQQVTLSCSPISGHRSVSWYQQTPGQGLQFLFEYFSETQRNKGNFPGRFSGRQFSNSRSEMNVSTLELGDSALYLCASSPGDARTDTQYFGPGTRLTVL.

The chain is built from TRBV7-9 and TRBJ2-2; D call uncertain. The germline CDR1 and CDR2 sequences are SEHNR and FQNEAQ (reference sequence). V gave up 1 base and J gave up 7 bases, with 7 bases separating them. This CDR3 has 13 amino acids. The CDR3 region is CASSLGTVGELFF. The CDR3 nucleotides read TGTGCCAGCAGCTTAGGAACGGTCGGGGAGCTGTTTTTT.

This chain connects TRBV7-2 to TRBJ2-2, with 7 bases lining up with TRBD1. Germline-derived CDR1 and CDR2 are SGHTA and FQGNSA. V trimming: 2 bases; J trimming: 7 bases; junction bases outside the gene matches: 10. This CDR3 is built from 16 residues. This CDR3 is CASSLSGQVSHGELFF. The CDR3 bases are TGTGCCAGCAGCTTATCCGGACAGGTGTCCCACGGGGAGCTGTTTTTT.

The genes are TRBV7-2 and TRBJ2-1; D unclear. The CDR3 totals 14 residues. From germline, CDR1 is SGHTA and CDR2 FQGNSA. V was pared by 3 bases and J by 6 bases, with 12 bases between. The CDR3 loop is CASSFGSAGNEQFF. In nucleotides, the CDR3 is TGTGCCAGCAGCTTCGGGTCCGCAGGCAATGAGCAGTTCTTC.

This chain uses TRBV4-3 with TRBJ1-5, with a possible D match to TRBD1 (6 bases). The CDR3 has 15 residues. Trimming shortened V by 0 bases and J by 9 bases, and 15 bases separated the two germline ends. Germline values: CDR1 LGHNA, CDR2 YSLEER. The CDR3 nucleotides read TGCGCCAGCAGCCAAGATAGAGGGGGGAGAGGGCCCCAGCATTTT. The encoded protein is CASSQDRGGRGPQHF.

The rearrangement links TRBV4-2 to TRBJ2-2, with TRBD1 as a possible D gene (6 bases). There are 14 residues in the CDR3. Germline assignment: CDR1 LGHNA and CDR2 YNFKEQ. Trimming took 3 bases from V and 2 from J, leaving 7 bases between them. Written as DNA, the CDR3 is TGTGCCAGCAGCCACGGGACAAACACCGGGGAGCTGTTTTTT. Protein product: CASSHGTNTGELFF.

This clone is a singleton in its sample. The chain couples TRBV27 to TRBJ2-1, with 11 bases that match TRBD2. V dropped 7 bases and J dropped 8; count of bases not matched to a gene: 13. The length of the CDR3 is 16 residues. Germline values: CDR1 MNHEY, CDR2 SMNVEV (reference sequence). The CDR3 bases are TGTGCCAGCACCCAAGAACGACTAGCGGGGAGAGATGAGCAGTTCTTC. Its translation is CASTQERLAGRDEQFF.

The V call is TRBV22-1, the J call TRBJ2-7; no check of the table's D call, TRBD1, against the DNA was made. TRBV22-1 is a recognized pseudogene. The CDR3 spans 14 residues. In nucleotides, the CDR3 is TGTCCTGGGAGCGCCCGACAGGGGGGCTACGAGCAGTACTTC. This encodes CPGSARQGGYEQYF.

The chain couples TRBV19 to TRBJ2-2, with 10 positions matching TRBD1. Trimming took 5 bases from V and 5 from J; bases not matched to a gene: 5. In germline, CDR1 is LNHDA, CDR2 SQIVND (reference sequence). This CDR3 has 15 amino acids. The CDR3 region is CASSDRGRETGELFF. The CDR3 DNA is TGTGCCAGTAGTGACAGGGGGCGCGAAACCGGGGAGCTGTTTTTT.

J is TRBJ2-7 and V is TRBV5-1; D possibly corresponds to TRBD1 (6 bases). This CDR3 contains 16 residues. Trimming shortened V by 3 bases and J by 0 bases, and 16 bases separated the two germline ends. CDR1 SGHRS and CDR2 YFSETQ come from the germline V gene. CDR3 sequence reads: CASSSRADRSSYEQYF. Here the CDR3 DNA reads TGCGCCAGCAGCTCCCGGGCCGACAGGAGCTCCTACGAGCAGTACTTC.

The chain has TRBV7-2 and TRBJ2-1; 14 positions match TRBD2. The CDR3 sequence is 15 residues long. Germline lookup yields CDR1 SGHTA and CDR2 FQGNSA. V trimming: 5 bases; J trimming: 6 bases; junction bases outside the gene matches: 3. The CDR3 DNA reads TGTGCCAGCAGCGCGGGACTAGCGGGGGTCAATGAGCAGTTCTTC. Encoded protein: CASSAGLAGVNEQFF.

The V gene is TRBV3-1 (or the pseudogene TRBV3-2), the J gene TRBJ1-1; TRBD1 matches 7 bases. CDR1 and CDR2 (germline): LGHDT, YNNKEL (reference sequence). J was trimmed by 11 bases and V by 1 base; bases with no gene match: 7. The CDR3 runs to 13 residues. The CDR3 DNA follows: TGTGCCAGCAGCCAAGGAGGGGGCAGGGCGGCTTTCTTT. Protein product: CASSQGGGRAAFF.